One sample yielded the 31 T cell receptor beta chains listed below, sequenced in a study of post-analysis software for immune sequencing data. General study points: When patients were compared with controls, 4 or 5 TRBV segments were more frequent, TRBV5-6, TRBV5-1 and TRBV20-1 among them.

These TCRs are of unknown antigen specificity. Researchers reported that TCR beta cDNA libraries carried unique molecular identifiers. TCRdb analysed the PCR reads with MiXCR anew, one entry per CDR3 protein. The data show about 560,000 distinct CDR3 sequences, with 40% to 50% seen just once and under 2% held by the top ten. Material: blood. The receptors were sampled from a girl aged 5-17 years with multiple sclerosis.

This chain links TRBV4-1 with TRBJ1-5, with 10 bases aligning to TRBD1. The V segment lost 4 bases and the J segment 5 bases; nucleotides outside the gene matches: 8. The CDR3 length is 16 residues. From germline, CDR1 is MGHRA and CDR2 YSYEKL. This chain's CDR3 is CASSPGGGTGDQPQHF. The DNA for the CDR3 is TGCGCCAGCAGCCCAGGGGGCGGGACAGGGGATCAGCCCCAGCATTTT.

The genes are TRBV6-5 and TRBJ2-5, with D unclear. The ends were cut back, 2 bases at V and 5 bases at J, with 9 bases in the middle. Germline CDR1 reads MNHEY; CDR2 reads SVGAGI. This CDR3 region has 13 residues. CDR3 sequence: CASSYDSRETQYF. DNA for the CDR3: TGTGCCAGCAGTTACGACTCGAGGGAGACCCAGTACTTC.

Ten or more counts support this clonotype. The chain couples TRBV6-5 to TRBJ1-2, with a tentative D call TRBD1 (5 bases). The germline CDR1 and CDR2 sequences are MNHEY and SVGAGI. The V gene lost 0 bases and the J gene lost 7 bases, with 6 bases spanning the gap. The CDR3 is 12 residues long. The CDR3 sequence is CASSYSGGGYTF. The CDR3 DNA follows: TGTGCCAGCAGTTACTCGGGGGGTGGCTACACCTTC.

This clonotype was detected a few times. The rearrangement joins TRBV12-3 or TRBV12-4 to TRBJ1-2; D might be TRBD1 (6 bases). Trimming left V 3 bases short and J 3 bases short, with 17 bases between. This CDR3 is 16 amino acids long. The CDR3 loop reads CASSFTPWGADYGYTF. As DNA, the CDR3 is TGTGCCAGCAGTTTCACCCCTTGGGGGGCGGACTATGGCTACACCTTC.

The count of this clonotype is one. The V and J genes are TRBV7-3 and TRBJ1-6; D unclear. The CDR3 extends over 14 amino acids. The V end was cut by 0 bases, the J end by 9 bases, with 9 bases between. Germline loops: CDR1 SGHTA, CDR2 FQGTGA. The CDR3: CASSLTILGSPLHF. CDR3 sequence (DNA): TGTGCCAGCAGCTTAACTATTTTGGGTTCACCCCTCCACTTT.

The table lists this clonotype with a few counts. The CDR3 sequence: CASSFLRQSQYF. Written as DNA, the CDR3 is TGTGCCAGCAGCTTTTTGAGACAGTCCCAGTACTTC. The chain recombines TRBV7-2 with TRBJ2-5; D is possibly TRBD1 (5 bases). Germline CDR1 reads SGHTA; CDR2 reads FQGNSA. This CDR3 contains 12 residues. Trimming stripped 3 bases from V and 9 bases from J, with 11 bases between.

This clonotype has just a few counts. The V gene is TRBV4-1, the J gene TRBJ2-1; 10 nucleotides agree with TRBD2. The germline V gene encodes CDR1 MGHRA and CDR2 YSYEKL. This CDR3 region has 15 residues. J gave up 8 bases and V 4 bases, and 8 bases lay outside the gene matches. The CDR3 DNA is TGCGCCAGCAGCCCTCCAGCGGGAGGGCCACATGAGCAGTTCTTC. This encodes CASSPPAGGPHEQFF.

This clonotype was seen just once. DNA for the CDR3: TGTGCCAGCAGCTTAATTTTGACAGACAAGGATGGCTACACCTTC. This sequence encodes CASSLILTDKDGYTF. V gene TRBV7-9 combines with J gene TRBJ1-2, with D possibly being TRBD1 (5 bases). Germline CDR1 is SEHNR and CDR2 is FQNEAQ (reference sequence). The CDR3 consists of 15 residues. V lost 2 bases to trimming and J lost 6 bases, with 16 bases between them.

V gene TRBV4-1 combines with J gene TRBJ2-7; 8 bases align to TRBD2. The germline V gene encodes CDR1 MGHRA and CDR2 YSYEKL. Trimming removed 5 bases from V and 2 bases from J; junction bases left unmatched: 8. The CDR3 has 15 residues. Here the CDR3 reads CASSLNIGGAYEQYF. CDR3 sequence (DNA): TGCGCCAGCAGCTTAAATATCGGGGGGGCCTACGAGCAGTACTTC.

The rearrangement links TRBV12-3 or TRBV12-4 to TRBJ1-1; no firm D call. The germline V and J ends were trimmed by 2 bases and 10 bases, with 11 bases remaining between them. The CDR3 consists of 12 residues. CDR3 loop: CASSLIRKSAFF. In nucleotides, the CDR3 is TGTGCCAGCAGTTTAATCAGGAAGTCAGCTTTCTTT.

The chain uses TRBV27 and TRBJ2-7; TRBD1 or TRBD2 may be the D gene (5 bases each). The CDR3 runs to 13 residues. Trimming shortened V by 2 bases and J by 6 bases, and 11 bases separated the two germline ends. Germline CDR1 reads MNHEY; CDR2 reads SMNVEV (reference sequence). The CDR3 here is CASSLLGTGEQYF. CDR3 DNA sequence: TGTGCCAGCAGTTTACTGGGGACGGGCGAGCAGTACTTC.

This sequence joins TRBV30 and TRBJ2-3; TRBD2 matches at 8 bases. J was trimmed by 3 bases and V by 3 bases; bases with no gene match: 5. Germline V lookup: CDR1 GTSNPN, CDR2 SVGIG (reference sequence). The CDR3 runs 14 residues. The CDR3 spells CAWSRGTRTDTQYF. In DNA form, the CDR3 reads TGTGCCTGGAGCAGAGGGACTAGAACAGATACGCAGTATTTT. The whole variable domain, remainder taken from reference TRBV30 and TRBJ2-3, is SQTIHQWPATLVQPVGSPLSLECTVEGTSNPNLYWYRQAAGRGLQLLFYSVGIGQISSEVPQNLSASRPQDRQFILSSKKLLLSDSGFYLCAWSRGTRTDTQYFGPGTRLTVL.

The V call is TRBV12-3 or TRBV12-4, the J call TRBJ2-7; 7 bases are a match to TRBD1. This CDR3 spans 14 amino acids. V was pared by 5 bases and J by 3 bases, with 7 bases of the junction left unmatched. CDR3 DNA sequence: TGTGCCAGCAGTCCCAAACAGGGGAGCTACGAGCAGTACTTC. Its translation is CASSPKQGSYEQYF.

The rearrangement joins TRBV7-8 to TRBJ2-1; D is possibly TRBD2 (7 bases). CDR1 and CDR2 from the germline V gene are SGHVS and FQNEAQ. With 5 bases removed from V and 8 bases from J, the gap between germline ends came to 22 bases. CDR3 length: 16 residues. This chain's CDR3 is CASSREGGDPRDEQFF. DNA of the CDR3: TGTGCCAGCAGCAGAGAGGGGGGGGACCCCAGGGATGAGCAGTTCTTC.

The J gene is TRBJ2-1, the V gene TRBV10-1; 15 bases map to TRBD2. The germline V gene encodes CDR1 WNHNN and CDR2 SYGVQD (reference sequence). With V trimmed by 6 bases and J by 9 bases, 3 bases remained unmatched. CDR3 length: 14 residues. CDR3 coding DNA: TGCGCCAGCAGCGGGACTAGCGGGAGGCTTGAGCAGTTCTTC. Translation gives CASSGTSGRLEQFF.

The sample holds a few counts of this clonotype. J is TRBJ2-5 and V is TRBV18; D call uncertain. V gave up 3 bases and J gave up 5 bases, with 13 bases separating them. The CDR3 sequence is 14 residues long. CDR1 is KGHSH, CDR2 LQKENI, per germline. CDR3 loop: CASSPRAPRETQYF. As DNA, the CDR3 is TGTGCCAGCTCACCGAGAGCGCCCCGGGAGACCCAGTACTTC.

This clonotype was seen many times. This chain connects TRBV6-5 to TRBJ2-1, with 7 bases fitting TRBD1. The CDR3 sequence is 14 residues long. Germline-derived CDR1 and CDR2 are MNHEY and SVGAGI. Trimming cost V 11 bases and J 6 bases; bases outside gene matches: 13. CDR3 residues: CACHRQGRRNEQFF. As DNA, the CDR3 is TGTGCCTGCCACCGACAGGGTCGACGCAATGAGCAGTTCTTC.

This clonotype appeared a few times. The genes are TRBV5-5 and TRBJ2-3; TRBD1 agrees at 12 bases. Germline values: CDR1 SGHKS, CDR2 YYEKEE (reference sequence). J lost 4 bases, V lost 4 bases, and 7 bases had no gene match. The CDR3 has 16 amino acids. This CDR3 reads CASSPGTGGASDTQYF. In nucleotides, the CDR3 is TGTGCCAGCAGCCCGGGGACAGGGGGCGCCTCAGATACGCAGTATTTT. The full variable domain, with the rest looked up from reference TRBV5-5 and TRBJ2-3, is DAGVTQSPTHLIKTRGQQVTLRCSPISGHKSVSWYQQVLGQGPQFIFQYYEKEERGRGNFPDRFSARQFPNYSSELNVNALLLGDSALYLCASSPGTGGASDTQYFGPGTRLTVL.

The chain is built from TRBV29-1 and TRBJ1-4; a possible D gene is TRBD1 (6 bases). Between the trimmed V and J ends, which lost 6 bases and 6 bases, there was a span of 11 bases. The germline gives CDR1 SQVTM, CDR2 ANQGSEA. The CDR3 extends over 12 amino acids. The chain's CDR3 is CSVTTGYEKLFF. CDR3 in DNA: TGCAGCGTAACCACAGGGTATGAAAAACTGTTTTTT.

The CDR3: CASSQEIGRGREQYF. CDR3 bases: TGCGCCAGCAGCCAAGAGATCGGCAGGGGGCGCGAGCAGTACTTC. V usage is TRBV4-1 and J usage is TRBJ2-7; 8 nucleotides line up with TRBD1. This CDR3 comprises 15 residues. CDR1 is MGHRA, CDR2 YSYEKL, per germline. V shed 0 bases and J 6 bases; nucleotides not matched to a gene: 7.

The chain employs TRBV29-1 and TRBJ1-2; no clear D gene. V lost 7 bases and J lost 4, with 16 bases in between. The length of the CDR3 is 13 residues. The germline gives CDR1 SQVTM, CDR2 ANQGSEA. The CDR3 nucleotides read TGCAGCGACAAAGGGTTAGGGCCCTATGGCTACACCTTC. Protein sequence: CSDKGLGPYGYTF.

This clonotype has just a few counts. The rearrangement links TRBV11-2 to TRBJ2-4, with D tentatively TRBD2 (6 bases). Germline V lookup: CDR1 SGHAT, CDR2 FQNNGV. Between the trimmed V and J ends, which lost 2 bases and 13 bases, there was a span of 21 bases. The CDR3 has 15 amino acids. CDR3 sequence (DNA): TGTGCCAGCAGCTTAAGGGCCAGGGCTGACCGGGAGCAGTACTTC. Translation: CASSLRARADREQYF.

This clonotype was counted a few times. The CDR3 here is CASSRLGTGLHEQYF. CDR3 in DNA: TGTGCCAGCAGTAGACTCGGGACAGGTTTACACGAGCAGTACTTC. This chain connects TRBV12-3 or TRBV12-4 to TRBJ2-7, with 8 bases matching TRBD1. Trimming took 5 bases from V and 5 from J; bases not matched to a gene: 11. The CDR3 runs 15 residues.

The rearrangement uses TRBV4-3 and TRBJ2-7; 12 nucleotides align to TRBD2. The J segment lost 5 bases and the V segment lost 0 bases, leaving 11 bases of the junction unmatched. The germline CDR1 and CDR2 sequences are LGHNA and YSLEER. The CDR3 is 18 residues long. CDR3 amino acids: CASSQDVLAGGPWDEQYF. CDR3 DNA: TGCGCCAGCAGCCAAGACGTGCTAGCGGGAGGGCCGTGGGACGAGCAGTACTTC.

The chain links TRBV12-3 or TRBV12-4 to TRBJ2-3, with 9 bases identical to TRBD2. Trimming removed 5 bases from V and 1 base from J; junction bases left unmatched: 13. The CDR3 totals 18 residues. The CDR3 nucleotides are TGTGCCAGCAGTGCTGCCCCGGGACTAGCTTGGGGCACAGATACGCAGTATTTT. It encodes CASSAAPGLAWGTDTQYF.

The rearrangement links TRBV12-3 or TRBV12-4 to TRBJ1-5; perhaps TRBD1 as D (5 bases). CDR3 length: 13 amino acids. Trimming took 6 bases from V and 4 from J, leaving 10 bases between them. CDR3 sequence (DNA): TGTGCCAGCAGACGGACACCGAATCAGCCCCAGCATTTT. This codes for CASRRTPNQPQHF.

J is TRBJ2-1 and V is TRBV4-1; no definite D call. V was shortened by 3 bases and J by 5 bases, with 14 bases between the two germline ends. Per germline, CDR1 MGHRA and CDR2 YSYEKL. The CDR3 spans 15 residues. CDR3 protein: CASSHTSVGNNEQFF. The CDR3 nucleotides read TGCGCCAGCAGCCACACATCGGTAGGAAACAATGAGCAGTTCTTC.

The chain has TRBV7-9 and TRBJ1-1; possible D gene TRBD1, 5 bases. The germline V gene has CDR1 SEHNR and CDR2 FQNEAQ (reference sequence). Trimming removed 1 base from V and 0 bases from J, with 9 bases in between. The length of the CDR3 is 15 residues. CDR3 sequence reads: CASSLDRGMNTEAFF. As DNA, the CDR3 is TGTGCCAGCAGCTTAGATCGGGGGATGAACACTGAAGCTTTCTTT. The entire variable domain, with the rest obtained from reference TRBV7-9 and TRBJ1-1, is as follows: DTGVSQNPRHKITKRGQNVTFRCDPISEHNRLYWYRQTLGQGPEFLTYFQNEAQLEKSRLLSDRFSAERPKGSFSTLEIQRTEQGDSAMYLCASSLDRGMNTEAFFGQGTRLTVV.

The chain joins TRBV12-3 or TRBV12-4 to TRBJ2-5; D gene unclear. Trimming cost V 6 bases and J 4 bases, with 12 bases left between them. This CDR3 has 13 amino acids. The CDR3 DNA reads TGTGCCAGCAGCGGTTCCAACCGAGAGACCCAGTACTTC. Translating it yields CASSGSNRETQYF.

The sample holds a few counts of this clonotype. The CDR3 bases are TGCAGTGCTAGGGTGGGAACCTCAAATGGCTACACCTTC. It is translated as CSARVGTSNGYTF. The chain employs TRBV20-1 and TRBJ1-2; D not resolved. The CDR3 loop spans 13 amino acids. The V gene lost 3 bases and the J gene lost 6 bases, with 14 bases spanning the gap. Germline lookup yields CDR1 DFQATT and CDR2 SNEGSKA (reference sequence).

This chain's CDR3 is CASSSPRDDNEKLFF. The CDR3, as DNA: TGTGCCAGCAGCTCTCCTAGGGACGATAATGAAAAACTGTTTTTT. The chain couples TRBV3-1 to TRBJ1-4, with D perhaps TRBD1 (5 bases). The CDR3 is 15 residues long. Germline V gives CDR1 LGHDT, CDR2 YNNKEL (reference sequence). V was trimmed by 5 bases and J by 4 bases, leaving 14 bases between them. The complete variable domain, with remaining parts taken from reference TRBV3-1 and TRBJ1-4, reads DTAVSQTPKYLVTQMGNDKSIKCEQNLGHDTMYWYKQDSKKFLKIMFSYNNKELIINETVPNRFSPKSPDKAHLNLHINSLELGDSAVYFCASSSPRDDNEKLFFGSGTQLSVL.